This T cell receptor beta chain appears in the sequencing data of a study of T-cell memory formation after mild COVID-19. This clonotype was picked up a small number of times. Its target is unknown. TCRdb reanalysed the 5' RACE reads using MiXCR and keeps one entry per CDR3 protein. Among roughly 150,000 distinct CDR3 sequences, around 15% were seen once, and the ten largest hold less than 30%. CDR3 length equals 16 residues. The germline V gene encodes CDR1 ENHRY and CDR2 SYGVKD. V lost 0 bases, J lost 9 bases, and 10 bases stayed unmatched. The study's findings and limits: CD4+ contracting clones were mainly CM and EM; CD8+ ones, EMRA. Pre-infection memory harbored some responding clones, suggesting cross-reactive memory joined.

The sample consisted of PBMCs or a T cell subset sorted from them (not recorded which). The chain has TRBV10-3 and TRBJ2-1, with TRBD1 matching 8 bases. The receptor was derived from an adult woman who had mild COVID-19 (a few samples of this study predate the infection). Cell type and time point are not known. CDR3 sequence: CAISESNRGAVSEQFF. The CDR3 DNA reads TGTGCCATCAGTGAGTCGAACAGGGGGGCCGTCAGTGAGCAGTTCTTC.